This TCR beta chain was sequenced during a study of cytotoxic CD8 clonotypes in ibrutinib-treated CLL. Study overall: The patients, around 12 relapsed/refractory and approximately 14 treatment-naive, included about 18 who were IGHV unmutated. Overall, some 24 responses were partial and 2 complete; following median 68 months, 14 patients stayed remitted and approximately 12 progressed.

Clones were read by immunoSEQ multiplex PCR, and TCRdb kept only the in-frame ones, dropping some. The sample contains some 81,000 clones, 70% to 80% of which appear only once. Study results and caveats: Rising at ibrutinib response, clonality subsequently fell back toward baseline at progression.

On this clone itself: Its specificity is unknown.

Deletions cut 2 bases from V and 3 bases from J, with 5 bases between. This CDR3 spans 11 amino acids. Germline V gene lookup returns CDR1 GTSNPN and CDR2 SVGIG (reference sequence). This receptor was obtained from a human donor with chronic lymphocytic leukemia. Sample: PBMCs, taken after 12 months of ibrutinib treatment. The chain has TRBV30 and TRBJ2-7; D is uncertain. CDR3: CAWSTNYEQYF. Here the CDR3 DNA reads TGTGCCTGGAGTACCAACTACGAGCAGTACTTC.